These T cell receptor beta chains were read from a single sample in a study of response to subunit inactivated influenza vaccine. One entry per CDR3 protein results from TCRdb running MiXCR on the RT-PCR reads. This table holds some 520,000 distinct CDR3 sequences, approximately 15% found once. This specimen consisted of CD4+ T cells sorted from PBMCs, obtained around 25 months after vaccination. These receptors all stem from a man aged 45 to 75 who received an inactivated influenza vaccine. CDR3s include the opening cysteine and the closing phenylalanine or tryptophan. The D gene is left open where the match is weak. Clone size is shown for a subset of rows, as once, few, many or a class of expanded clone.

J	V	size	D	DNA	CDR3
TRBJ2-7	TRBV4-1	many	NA	TGCGCCAGCAGCCAAGATTCTGGGGACTCCTACGAGCAGTACTTC	CASSQDSGDSYEQYF
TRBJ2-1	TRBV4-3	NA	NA	TGCGCCAGCAGCCAAGATGTGCAAACCTACAATGAGCAGTTCTTC	CASSQDVQTYNEQFF
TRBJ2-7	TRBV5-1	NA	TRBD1	TGCGCCAGTAGGGGACAGCCCCTTGGGGAGCAGTACTTC	CASRGQPLGEQYF
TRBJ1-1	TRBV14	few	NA	TGTGCCAGCAGCCATGGGACCGGTATGAACACTGAAGCTTTCTTT	CASSHGTGMNTEAFF
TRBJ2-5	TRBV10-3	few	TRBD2	TGTGCCATCAGTGACCAACTAGCGGGGGGGCCTGAGACCCAGTACTTC	CAISDQLAGGPETQYF
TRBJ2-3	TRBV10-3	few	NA	TGTGCCATCAGTCCGGGGACGGAAGATACGCAGTATTTT	CAISPGTEDTQYF
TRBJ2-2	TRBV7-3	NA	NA	TGTGCCAGCAGCTTAAAGGGGTTAGCCCGTGGCGGGGAGCTGTTTTTT	CASSLKGLARGGELFF
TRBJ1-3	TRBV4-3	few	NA	TGCGCCAGCAGCCAAGATCGCCAAGGCGGAAACACCATATATTTT	CASSQDRQGGNTIYF
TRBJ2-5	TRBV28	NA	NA	TGTGCCAGCAGCCGAGTGGGGACCCAGTACTTC	CASSRVGTQYF
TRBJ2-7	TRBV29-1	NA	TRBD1	TGCAGCTTCACGGACAGGTCTAGATACGAGCAGTACTTC	CSFTDRSRYEQYF
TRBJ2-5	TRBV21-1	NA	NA	TGTGCCAGCAGCAGCACCGGAAGCTTGGGGGAGACCCAGTACTTC	CASSSTGSLGETQYF
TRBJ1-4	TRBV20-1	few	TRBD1	TGCAGTGCTAGAACAGGGGGTAATGAAAAACTGTTTTTT	CSARTGGNEKLFF
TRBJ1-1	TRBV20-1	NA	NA	TGCAGTGCTAGAGATCAGTTGAACACTGAAGCTTTCTTT	CSARDQLNTEAFF